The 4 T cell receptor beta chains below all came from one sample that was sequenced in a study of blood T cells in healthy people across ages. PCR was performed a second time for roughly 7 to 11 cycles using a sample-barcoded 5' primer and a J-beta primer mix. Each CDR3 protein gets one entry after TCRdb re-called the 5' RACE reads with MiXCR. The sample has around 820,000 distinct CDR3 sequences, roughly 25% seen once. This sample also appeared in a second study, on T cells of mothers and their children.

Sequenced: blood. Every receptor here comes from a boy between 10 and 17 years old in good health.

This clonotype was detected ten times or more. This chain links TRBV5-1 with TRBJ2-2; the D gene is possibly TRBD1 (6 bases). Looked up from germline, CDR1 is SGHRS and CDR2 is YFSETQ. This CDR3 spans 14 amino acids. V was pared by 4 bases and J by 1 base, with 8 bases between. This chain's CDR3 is CASSRGQNTGELFF. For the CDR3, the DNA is TGCGCCAGCAGCCGGGGACAGAACACCGGGGAGCTGTTTTTT.

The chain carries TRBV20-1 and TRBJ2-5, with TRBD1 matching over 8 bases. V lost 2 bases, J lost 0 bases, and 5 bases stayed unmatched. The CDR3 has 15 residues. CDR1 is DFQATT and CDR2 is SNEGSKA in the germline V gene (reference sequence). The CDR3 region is CSARPRDRNQETQYF. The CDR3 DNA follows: TGCAGTGCTAGACCCCGGGACAGGAACCAAGAGACCCAGTACTTC.

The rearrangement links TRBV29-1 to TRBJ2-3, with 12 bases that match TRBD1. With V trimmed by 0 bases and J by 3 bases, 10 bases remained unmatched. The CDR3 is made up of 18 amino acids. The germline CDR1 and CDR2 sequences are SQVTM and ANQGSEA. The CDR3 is CSVEDLFGTGGRTDTQYF. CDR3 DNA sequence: TGCAGCGTTGAAGATCTATTCGGGACAGGGGGCAGAACAGATACGCAGTATTTT.

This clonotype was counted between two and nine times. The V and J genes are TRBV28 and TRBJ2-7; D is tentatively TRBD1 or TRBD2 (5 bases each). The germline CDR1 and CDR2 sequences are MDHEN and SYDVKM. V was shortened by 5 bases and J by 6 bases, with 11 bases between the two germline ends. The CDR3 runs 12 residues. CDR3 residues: CASSRPGPEQYF. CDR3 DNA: TGTGCCAGCAGTCGTCCGGGACCCGAGCAGTACTTC.